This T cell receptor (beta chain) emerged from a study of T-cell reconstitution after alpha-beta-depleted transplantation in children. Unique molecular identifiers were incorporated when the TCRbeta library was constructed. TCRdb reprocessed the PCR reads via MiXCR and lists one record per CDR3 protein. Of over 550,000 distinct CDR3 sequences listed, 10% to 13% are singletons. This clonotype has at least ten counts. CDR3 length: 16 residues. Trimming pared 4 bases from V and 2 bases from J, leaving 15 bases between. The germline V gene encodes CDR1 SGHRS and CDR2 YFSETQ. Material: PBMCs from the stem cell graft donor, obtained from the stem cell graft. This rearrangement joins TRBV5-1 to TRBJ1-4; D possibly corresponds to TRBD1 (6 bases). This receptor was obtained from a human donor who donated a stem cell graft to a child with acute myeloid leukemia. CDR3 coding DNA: TGCGCCAGCAGCCGCCAGGGGACGGCGACTAATGAAAAACTGTTTTTT. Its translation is CASSRQGTATNEKLFF.